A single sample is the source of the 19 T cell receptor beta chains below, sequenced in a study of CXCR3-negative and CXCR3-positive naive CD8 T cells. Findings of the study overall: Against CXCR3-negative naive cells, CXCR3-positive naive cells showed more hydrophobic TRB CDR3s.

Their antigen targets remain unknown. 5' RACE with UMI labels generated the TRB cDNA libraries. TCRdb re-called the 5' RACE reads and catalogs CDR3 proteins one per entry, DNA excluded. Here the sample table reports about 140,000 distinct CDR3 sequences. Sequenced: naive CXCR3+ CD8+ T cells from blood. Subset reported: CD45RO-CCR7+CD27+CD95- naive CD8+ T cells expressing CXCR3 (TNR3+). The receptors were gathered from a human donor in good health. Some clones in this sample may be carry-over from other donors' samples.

CDR3 in amino acids: CASSDMGWTEAFF. V is TRBV25-1 and J is TRBJ1-1. The V gene's germline CDR1 is MGHDK and CDR2 SYGVNS. The CDR3 is 13 residues long.

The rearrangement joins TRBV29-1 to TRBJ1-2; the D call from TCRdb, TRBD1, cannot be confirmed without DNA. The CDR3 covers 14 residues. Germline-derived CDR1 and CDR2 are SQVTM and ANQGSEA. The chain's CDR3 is CSVTWGGRDYGYTF.

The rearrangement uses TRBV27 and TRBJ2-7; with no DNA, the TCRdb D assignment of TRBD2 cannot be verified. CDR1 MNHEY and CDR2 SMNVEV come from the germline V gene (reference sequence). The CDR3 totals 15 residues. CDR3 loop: CASSSLAGSSYEQYF.

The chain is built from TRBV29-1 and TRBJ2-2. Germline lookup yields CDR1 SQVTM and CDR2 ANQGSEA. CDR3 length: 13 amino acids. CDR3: CSARWANTGELFF.

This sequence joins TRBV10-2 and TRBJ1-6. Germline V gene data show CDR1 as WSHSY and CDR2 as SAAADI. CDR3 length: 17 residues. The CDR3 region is CASSESKNPSYNSPLHF.

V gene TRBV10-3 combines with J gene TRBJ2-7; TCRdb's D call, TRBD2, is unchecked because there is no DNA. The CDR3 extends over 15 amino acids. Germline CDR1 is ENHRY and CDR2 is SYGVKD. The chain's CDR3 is CAIGRTRGALREQYF.

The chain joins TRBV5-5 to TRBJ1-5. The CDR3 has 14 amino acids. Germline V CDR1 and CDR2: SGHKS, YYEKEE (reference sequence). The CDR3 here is CASSLWDGNQPQHF.

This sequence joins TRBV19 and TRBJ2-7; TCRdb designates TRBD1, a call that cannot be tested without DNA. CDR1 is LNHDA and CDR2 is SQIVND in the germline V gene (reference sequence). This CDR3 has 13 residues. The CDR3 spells CASTGATPYEKYF.

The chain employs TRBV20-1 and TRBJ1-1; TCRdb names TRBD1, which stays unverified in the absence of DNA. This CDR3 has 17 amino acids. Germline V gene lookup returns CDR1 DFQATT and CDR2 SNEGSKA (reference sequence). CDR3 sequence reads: CSATPPPSPQRNTEAFF.

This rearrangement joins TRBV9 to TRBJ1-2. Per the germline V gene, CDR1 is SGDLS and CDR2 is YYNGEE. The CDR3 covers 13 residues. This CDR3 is CASSVGTTYGYTF.

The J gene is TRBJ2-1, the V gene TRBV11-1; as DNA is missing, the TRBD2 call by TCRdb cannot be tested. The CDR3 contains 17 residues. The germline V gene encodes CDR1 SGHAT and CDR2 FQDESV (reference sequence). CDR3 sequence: CASSLGGFFDSYNEQFF.

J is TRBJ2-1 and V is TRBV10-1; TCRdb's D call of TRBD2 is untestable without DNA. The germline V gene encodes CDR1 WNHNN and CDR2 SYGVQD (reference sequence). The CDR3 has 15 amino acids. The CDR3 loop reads CASSGLAGPINEQFF.

CDR3 sequence: CSVEGPYSSGSYNEQFF. The V and J genes are TRBV29-1 and TRBJ2-1; lacking DNA, the TRBD2 call made by TCRdb goes unchecked. This CDR3 comprises 17 residues. The germline V gene encodes CDR1 SQVTM and CDR2 ANQGSEA.

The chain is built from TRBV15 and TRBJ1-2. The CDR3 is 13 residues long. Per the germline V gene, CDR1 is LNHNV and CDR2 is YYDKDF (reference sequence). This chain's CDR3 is CATSRDRSFGYTF.

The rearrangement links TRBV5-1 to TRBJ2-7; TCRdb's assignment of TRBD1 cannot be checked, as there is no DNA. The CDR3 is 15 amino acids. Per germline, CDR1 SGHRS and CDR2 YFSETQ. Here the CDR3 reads CASSFMGGGYDEQYF.

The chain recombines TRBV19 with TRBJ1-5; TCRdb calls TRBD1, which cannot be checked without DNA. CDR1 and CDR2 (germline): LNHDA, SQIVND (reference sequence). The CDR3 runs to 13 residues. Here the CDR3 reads CASSNRGGQPQHF.

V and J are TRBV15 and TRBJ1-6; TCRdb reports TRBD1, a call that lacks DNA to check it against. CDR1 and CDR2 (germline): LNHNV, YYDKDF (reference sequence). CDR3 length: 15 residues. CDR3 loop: CATSAAGQGNSPLHF.

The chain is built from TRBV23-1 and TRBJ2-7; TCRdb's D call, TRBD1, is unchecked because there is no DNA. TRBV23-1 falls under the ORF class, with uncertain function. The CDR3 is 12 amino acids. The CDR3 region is CASSRDIHEQYF.

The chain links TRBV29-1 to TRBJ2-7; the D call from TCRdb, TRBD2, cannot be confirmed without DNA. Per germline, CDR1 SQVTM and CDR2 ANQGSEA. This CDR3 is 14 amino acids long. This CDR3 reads CSVEFGREIGEQYF.